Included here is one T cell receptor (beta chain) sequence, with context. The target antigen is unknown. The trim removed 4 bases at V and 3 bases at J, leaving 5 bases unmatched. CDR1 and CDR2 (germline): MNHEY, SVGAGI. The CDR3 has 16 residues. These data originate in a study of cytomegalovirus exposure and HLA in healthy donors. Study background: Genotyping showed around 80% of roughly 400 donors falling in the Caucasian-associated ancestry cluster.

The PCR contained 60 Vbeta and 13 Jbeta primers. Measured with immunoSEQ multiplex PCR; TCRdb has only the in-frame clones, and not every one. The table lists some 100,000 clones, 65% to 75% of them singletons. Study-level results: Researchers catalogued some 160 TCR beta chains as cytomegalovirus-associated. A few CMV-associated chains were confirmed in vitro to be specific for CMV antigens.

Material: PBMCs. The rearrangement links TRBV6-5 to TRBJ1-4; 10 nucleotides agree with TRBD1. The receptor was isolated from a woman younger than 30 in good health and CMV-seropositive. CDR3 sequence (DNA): TGTGCCAGCAGTTTCCGGGACAGGGGTGCTAATGAAAAACTGTTTTTT. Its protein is CASSFRDRGANEKLFF.